The present TCR beta chain was sequenced within a study of T-cell memory formation after mild COVID-19. Study overall: There were largely donor-specific TCR clusters.

General study findings and limits: Clones that got smaller from day 15 to 85 had even CD4/CD8, while clones growing later tipped toward CD4+. What remained unconfirmed was the SARS-CoV-2 specificity of second-wave clones peaking on day 37.

The CDR3 spans 15 residues. The germline gives CDR1 SQVTM, CDR2 ANQGSEA. The V gene lost 5 bases and the J gene lost 0 bases, with 13 bases spanning the gap. Employing constant-segment primers, 5'RACE generated TCR alpha and TCR beta cDNA libraries bearing sample barcodes and UMIs. In TCRdb, the 5' RACE reads were re-called with MiXCR into one record per CDR3 protein. This sample carries around 300,000 distinct CDR3 sequences, roughly a fifth of them seen once, and the ten largest clones take about 21%. Points on this clonotype: The antigen remains unidentified. A much larger clone lies one base from this, so it may be a read error.

The sequence was obtained from a man younger than 35 who had mild COVID-19 (a few samples of this study predate the infection). Cell type and time point are not known. This chain connects TRBV29-1 to TRBJ2-2, with D hard to call. The sample comprised PBMCs or a T cell subset sorted from them (not recorded which). This CDR3 is CSVRSRLANTGELFF. Here the CDR3 DNA reads TGCAGCGTTCGAAGCAGACTCGCGAACACCGGGGAGCTGTTTTTT.